These 14 T cell receptor beta chains were all obtained from the same sample, sequenced in a study of blood T cells in healthy people across ages. For the second PCR, which ran for roughly 6 to 12 cycles, a sample-barcoded 5' primer and a J-beta primer mix were used. One entry per CDR3 protein, called by TCRdb with MiXCR from the 5' RACE reads. The table has hundreds of thousands of distinct CDR3 sequences, more than 40% seen once. The material sequenced was blood. The receptor source for this set is a woman aged 55-75 years in good health.

The chain combines TRBV11-3 with TRBJ2-7; D not certain. V lost 1 base, J lost 1 base, and 5 bases lay in between. The CDR3 is 13 residues long. Germline V gene sequence: CDR1 SGHNT, CDR2 YENEEA. In DNA, the CDR3 is TGTGCCAGCAGCTTAGCCCCATCCTACGAGCAGTACTTC. This sequence encodes CASSLAPSYEQYF.

There are a few counts of this clonotype. V and J are TRBV4-3 and TRBJ2-7; D is perhaps TRBD2 (6 bases). Trimming took off 1 base at V and 7 bases at J, with 14 bases between the two ends. The CDR3 has 14 amino acids. Germline V gene lookup returns CDR1 LGHNA and CDR2 YSLEER. This CDR3 reads CASSQGGVGNEQYF. The CDR3 nucleotides read TGCGCCAGCAGCCAAGGGGGGGTGGGGAATGAGCAGTACTTC.

The chain combines TRBV12-3 or TRBV12-4 with TRBJ2-3; 9 bases map to TRBD2. With V trimmed by 8 bases and J by 4 bases, 4 bases remained unmatched. The CDR3 has 13 amino acids. The CDR3, as DNA: TGTGCCAGCCGGACTAGCGCCTCAGATACGCAGTATTTT. Its protein is CASRTSASDTQYF.

This clonotype appeared once. The V call is TRBV20-1, the J call TRBJ2-2; D remains ambiguous. Trimming pared 4 bases from V and 7 bases from J, leaving 10 bases between. The CDR3 sequence is 12 residues long. Germline CDR1 DFQATT, CDR2 SNEGSKA (reference sequence). Here the CDR3 reads CSAKVRRGELFF. DNA of the CDR3: TGCAGTGCTAAAGTCCGACGCGGGGAGCTGTTTTTT.

The CDR3 DNA is TGCGCCAGCGGACTGACAGGGGGTAGCTACGAGCAGTACTTC. This codes for CASGLTGGSYEQYF. J is TRBJ2-7 and V is TRBV5-1; 9 positions agree with TRBD1. The CDR3 runs 14 residues. Germline V gene sequence: CDR1 SGHRS, CDR2 YFSETQ. V lost 7 bases and J lost 3; bases outside the gene matches: 8.

To note about this clonotype: A much bigger clone sits one base away, suggesting this may be a read error. V and J are TRBV6-5 and TRBJ2-1, with D unclear. The CDR3 runs 16 residues. Germline V gene sequence: CDR1 MNHEY, CDR2 SVGAGI. The V end was cut by 4 bases, the J end by 5 bases, with 18 bases between. CDR3 nucleotide sequence: TGTGCCAGCAGTTCCCTAGGTTGGTGGGCCGACAATGAGCAGTTCTTC. Residues: CASSSLGWWADNEQFF.

This clonotype was recorded a few times. This chain uses TRBV9 with TRBJ2-1, with 9 positions matching TRBD2. The germline CDR1 and CDR2 sequences are SGDLS and YYNGEE. V dropped 4 bases and J dropped 8; count of bases not matched to a gene: 7. The CDR3 spans 14 residues. The CDR3 sequence: CASSTSGWEDEQFF. DNA of the CDR3: TGTGCCAGCAGCACTAGCGGGTGGGAGGATGAGCAGTTCTTC.

At least ten counts were recorded for this clonotype. The genes are TRBV29-1 and TRBJ2-5, with unresolved D. Germline assignment: CDR1 SQVTM and CDR2 ANQGSEA. V lost 7 bases and J 5 bases, leaving 8 bases between the germline ends. This CDR3 comprises 10 residues. The CDR3 coding sequence is TGCAGCGGGCGGCGGGAGACCCAGTACTTC. This encodes CSGRRETQYF.

This clonotype came up a few times. The V and J genes are TRBV10-3 and TRBJ2-4; a possible D gene is TRBD1 (6 bases). With the DNA end fitting TRBJ2-7 better, the J assignment may be wrong. The CDR3 extends over 12 amino acids. Germline V gene sequence: CDR1 ENHRY, CDR2 SYGVKD. In DNA, the CDR3 is TGTGCCAACGGCAGGGGACGCAACGAGCAGTACTTC. Encoded protein: CANGRGRNEQYF.

The chain couples TRBV21-1 to TRBJ2-1; the D segment call TRBD2 is taken from the table without a DNA check. The J call is uncertain, as TRBJ2-7 better fits the DNA end. TRBV21-1 is a pseudogene. The CDR3 runs to 14 residues. The CDR3 nucleotides read TGTGCCAGCAGCAAAGGAAAGCGGGAGAGGGAGCAGTACTTC. Protein product: CASSKGKREREQYF.

The V call is TRBV12-3 or TRBV12-4, the J call TRBJ2-2; no clear D gene. Deletions cut 8 bases from V and 4 bases from J, with 14 bases between. The CDR3 loop spans 14 amino acids. CDR3: CASWRGFATGELFF. CDR3 nucleotide sequence: TGTGCCAGCTGGAGAGGTTTCGCCACCGGGGAGCTGTTTTTT.

This clonotype was counted a few times. J is TRBJ1-2 and V is TRBV29-1, with a possible D match to TRBD1 (5 bases). Germline loops: CDR1 SQVTM, CDR2 ANQGSEA. The CDR3 contains 13 residues. V shed 5 bases and J shed 5 bases, with 15 bases lying between them. The CDR3, as DNA: TGCAGCGTTTCGGACCAGGGTGGTTATGGCTACACCTTC. Translated, it gives CSVSDQGGYGYTF.

In this sample, this clonotype turned up a few times. This rearrangement joins TRBV28 to TRBJ2-2; D unresolved. Trimming removed 4 bases from V and 1 base from J, with 4 bases in between. This CDR3 has 13 amino acids. The germline CDR1 and CDR2 sequences are MDHEN and SYDVKM. CDR3 coding DNA: TGTGCCAGCAGTTACGAGAACACCGGGGAGCTGTTTTTT. It specifies CASSYENTGELFF.

This clonotype was detected ten times or more. The chain joins TRBV14 to TRBJ2-1; D gene ambiguous. Trimming cost V 4 bases and J 5 bases, with 6 bases left between them. The germline CDR1 and CDR2 sequences are SGHDN and FVKESK. The CDR3 has 12 amino acids. Written as DNA, the CDR3 is TGTGCCAGCAGCCTGTGGAACAATGAGCAGTTCTTC. Protein product: CASSLWNNEQFF.